This T cell receptor beta chain is drawn from a study of blood T cell repertoires in COVID-19 (dated by TCRdb to the early 2020s). Looking at the study overall: The collaborator samples originated in the United States, Italy and Spain and spanned the acute and convalescent phases of COVID-19. The material from the prospective study consisted of cDNA or gDNA derived from T cells, B-cell-depleted T cells, or PBMCs. The dataset comprised deeply sampled blood TCRbeta repertoires from subjects exposed to, actively infected with, or recovered from COVID-19. The repertoires were made available in a free public database intended to serve as a resource for research on the immune response to SARS-CoV-2. The samples were drawn from two sources: the first 160 participants of the ongoing ImmuneRACE study, and 950 to 1,500 subjects contributed by 6 global collaborators. The sample metadata nearly always contained a de-identified subject ID, COVID-19 status, age in years and sex. Where available, HLA class I and class II types were obtained from metadata supplied by the sample provider rather than from assay-based typing.

Study-level results and caveats: The quantity of clinical and demographic metadata differed by source and by participant and was supplied without curation.

TCRbeta CDR3 regions were amplified from genomic DNA using the immunoSEQ Assay, a bias-controlled multiplex PCR. As for the original processing: Nucleated cell counts per sample were estimated from amplification of reference gene primers within the assay. To quantify the absolute abundance of each unique TCRbeta CDR3 rearrangement, sequence reads were collapsed and filtered. For each sample, productive Simpson clonality was calculated as the square root of Simpson's diversity index over productive rearrangements. TCRdb holds this immuneACCESS table with in-frame rearrangements only. Some clones are missing; in checked studies, unresolved V genes explain under half, and the rest has no known cause. V, J and clone size derive from that table, while D and trimming were established from the DNA sequence. Across this sample there are some 290,000 clones, with around nine tenths seen only once. Almost 9.5% of the sample belongs to the ten largest clones.

Compared with germline, V lacks 4 bases and J lacks 6 bases; bases without a gene match: 7. The CDR3 measures 14 amino acids from cysteine to phenylalanine. The entry retains the CDR3 DNA only, 42 bases that are in frame from base 1. In the germline V gene, CDR1 corresponds to MNHEY and CDR2 to SVGAGI. With regard to this clone: No antigen is known for it. The input lacks base qualities; no much larger clone sits a single base away.

Enrolling through a virtual design, the prospective study's participants ranged in age from roughly 18 to 89 years and lived across 24 United States geographic areas. Cohort assignment in the prospective study relied on participant-reported clinical history from a screening survey and a study questionnaire. ImmuneRACE Cohort 3 recovered participants were defined by two consecutive negative NP/OP PCR tests, healthcare professional clearance, or symptom resolution. In the prospective study, mobile phlebotomists collected whole blood, serum and a nasopharyngeal or oropharyngeal swab from each participant. Additional blood draws and questionnaires over a 2-month period could optionally be provided by prospective study participants. Blood samples from the prospective study were shipped frozen or at room temperature prior to DNA extraction.

The receptor's source is a woman in her 30s who had recovered from COVID-19. The sequenced sample consisted of PBMCs or T cells enriched from blood (not recorded which). This chain is built from TRBV6-5 and TRBJ1-1, with 8 central nucleotides matching TRBD1. CDR3 reads: CASSSPTGAAEAFF. The DNA reads as follows: TGTGCCAGCAGTTCACCGACAGGGGCCGCTGAAGCTTTCTTT.